The rows below give T cell receptor beta chains drawn from one sample of a study of blood T cell repertoires in COVID-19. Some clones are missing from TCRdb's copy, which holds only in-frame ones; the method was immunoSEQ multiplex PCR. The table shows 400,000 to 500,000 clones, with over 75% occurring only once. The sample comprised PBMCs or T cells enriched from blood (not recorded which). The source is a woman aged 18-35 years who had been exposed to COVID-19. The CDR3 runs from the conserved cysteine through the conserved F or W. The order of the fields is clone size, J gene, D gene, V gene, CDR3 DNA, CDR3 protein. D genes are given only for firm matches. Not every row has a clone size; where given, it reads once, few, many or a size class.

-	TRBJ1-2	-	TRBV2	TGTGCCAGCAGTTCGGTGGCGGGGGCTTTTGGCTACACCTTC	CASSSVAGAFGYTF
-	TRBJ2-3	-	TRBV4-2	TGTGCCAGCAGCCAAGATCAAAGCGGGCACACAGATACGCAGTATTTT	CASSQDQSGHTDTQYF
-	TRBJ2-7	-	TRBV7-9	TGTGCCAGCAGCTTAGCACAGAGCTCCTACGAGCAGTACTTC	CASSLAQSSYEQYF
-	TRBJ2-7	TRBD2	TRBV14	TGTGCCAGCAGCGCCGGGACTAGCGTCAGCGAGCAGTACTTC	CASSAGTSVSEQYF
-	TRBJ1-1	TRBD1	TRBV4-1	TGCGCCAGCAGCCGCTTGGACAGGGAGAACACTGAAGCTTTCTTT	CASSRLDRENTEAFF
-	TRBJ1-5	-	TRBV19	TGTGCCAGTAACCCCCGCCCAGGGAATAGCAATCAGCCCCAGCATTTT	CASNPRPGNSNQPQHF
-	TRBJ1-6	TRBD1	TRBV2	TGTGCCAGCGGGATACAGGGGGGCTCACCCCTCCACTTT	CASGIQGGSPLHF
-	TRBJ1-1	TRBD1	TRBV9	TGTGCCAGCAGCCCCCGACAGGGCCGGGAAGCTTTCTTT	CASSPRQGREAFF
-	TRBJ1-1	TRBD1	TRBV7-2	TGTGCCAGCAGCTTTTTTGTGACAGGGTTGAACACTGAAGCTTTCTTT	CASSFFVTGLNTEAFF
-	TRBJ1-2	-	TRBV27	TGTGCCAACAGGGCGAGACCAGGGCATGGCTACACCTTC	CANRARPGHGYTF
-	TRBJ1-2	TRBD1	TRBV28	TGTGCCAGCAACCCTAACAGGGGGCAGGGCTATGGCTACACCTTC	CASNPNRGQGYGYTF
-	TRBJ1-6	-	TRBV27	TGTGCCAGCACCCCATTGGCTTATAATTCACCCCTCCACTTT	CASTPLAYNSPLHF
-	TRBJ1-5	TRBD1	TRBV5-5	TGTGCCAGCAGCCCGGAGGGACAGAGCAATCAGCCCCAGCATTTT	CASSPEGQSNQPQHF
-	TRBJ2-7	-	TRBV3-1/TRBV3-2	TGTGCCAGCAGCCACTCCGGCCAGGGCTCCTACGAGCAGTACTTC	CASSHSGQGSYEQYF
-	TRBJ1-1	TRBD1	TRBV11-3	TGTGCCAGCAGCCTCGGACAGGGGAGAGCTTTCTTT	CASSLGQGRAFF
-	TRBJ1-2	-	TRBV5-6	TGTGCCAGCAGCTATCTGGGCAGGCTAGGGGATGGCTACACCTTC	CASSYLGRLGDGYTF
-	TRBJ1-4	-	TRBV25-1	TGTGCCAGCAGTGACCTATACAGTAATGAAAAACTGTTTTTT	CASSDLYSNEKLFF
-	TRBJ1-2	TRBD1	TRBV11-2	TGTGCCAGCAGCTTAGGGGGGACAGGGGGCCCGGGCTACACCTTC	CASSLGGTGGPGYTF
-	TRBJ2-1	TRBD2	TRBV19	TGTGCCAGTAGTCTTAGCGGGGGGTCGTCCTACAATGAGCAGTTCTTC	CASSLSGGSSYNEQFF
-	TRBJ2-2	TRBD2	TRBV5-1	TGCGCCAGCAGCTCCGGACTAGCGGGGGGTCAGAACACCGGGGAGCTGTTTTTT	CASSSGLAGGQNTGELFF
-	TRBJ2-5	TRBD1	TRBV6-5	TGTGCCAGCAGCACCGACAGGGGACAAGAGACCCAGTACTTC	CASSTDRGQETQYF
-	TRBJ1-6	TRBD1	TRBV5-6	TGTGCCAGCAGCTCAAGACAGGGGGCTAATTCACCCCTCCACTTT	CASSSRQGANSPLHF
once	TRBJ1-2	-	TRBV4-3	TGCGCCAGCAGCCTAAGCAGGTATCCCATAGGTGGCTACACCTTC	CASSLSRYPIGGYTF
-	TRBJ2-3	-	TRBV7-9	TGTGCCAGCAGCCCAATCACAGATACGCAGTATTTT	CASSPITDTQYF
-	TRBJ1-5	TRBD1	TRBV7-9	TGTGCCAGCAGCCGCTGGACAGGCACTAATCAGCCCCAGCATTTT	CASSRWTGTNQPQHF
few	TRBJ1-1	-	TRBV19	TGTGCCAGTACCTTTCGGGGGGGAGGCACTGAAGCTTTCTTT	CASTFRGGGTEAFF
-	TRBJ2-1	TRBD2	TRBV3-1/TRBV3-2	TGTGCCAGCAGCCCCCAGGGACTAGCGGGGTCAGGTGAGCAGTTCTTC	CASSPQGLAGSGEQFF
-	TRBJ1-2	TRBD1	TRBV2	TGTGCCAGCAGTAAGGGACAGGGATTGGGCTACACCTTC	CASSKGQGLGYTF
-	TRBJ1-3	-	TRBV3-1/TRBV3-2	TGTGCCAGCAGCCAAGATAACGGGGGGCTAGGAAACACCATATATTTT	CASSQDNGGLGNTIYF
-	TRBJ2-2	-	TRBV10-1	TGCGCCAGCAGCGTCGGGAGCACCGGGGAGCTGTTTTTT	CASSVGSTGELFF
-	TRBJ1-1	-	TRBV5-4	TGTGCCAGCAGCTTGGAAGAGGGGAACACTGAAGCTTTCTTT	CASSLEEGNTEAFF
-	TRBJ1-5	-	TRBV21-1	TGTGCCAGCGTTTTAAGGGGGAGCAATCAGCCCCAGCATTTT	CASVLRGSNQPQHF
-	TRBJ2-1	TRBD1	TRBV6-6	TGTGCCAGCGGGGGCCGACAGGGCTGGTACAATGAGCAGTTCTTC	CASGGRQGWYNEQFF
-	TRBJ1-2	-	TRBV4-2	TGTGCCAGCAGCCGGACAGAGGATGGCTACACCTTC	CASSRTEDGYTF
-	TRBJ2-4	-	TRBV5-8	TGTGCCGATAACACAGGGGGGGAAGCCAAAAACATTCAGTACTTC	CADNTGGEAKNIQYF
-	TRBJ1-1	-	TRBV28	TGTGCCAGCAGCCTACCGAGCGGGGTCGGTGCTGAAGCTTTCTTT	CASSLPSGVGAEAFF
-	TRBJ2-1	-	TRBV4-3	TGCGCCAGCAGCCCAGGTAGCTCCTACAATGAGCAGTTCTTC	CASSPGSSYNEQFF
-	TRBJ1-6	-	TRBV5-4	TGTGCCAGCAGCTTGGTGGCGGGGGCCTCCTATAATTCACCCCTCCACTTT	CASSLVAGASYNSPLHF
once	TRBJ2-2	-	TRBV7-6	TGTGCCAGCAGCTTGTACGGGGCGAACACCGGGGAGCTGTTTTTT	CASSLYGANTGELFF
-	TRBJ2-2	-	TRBV10-2	TGCGCCAGCAGTGTCAGGACTCCGAACACCGGGGAGCTGTTTTTT	CASSVRTPNTGELFF
-	TRBJ2-5	-	TRBV27	TGTGCCAGCAGTTTGAAGGGTACGACTGCGGGGACCGAGACCCAGTACTTC	CASSLKGTTAGTETQYF
once	TRBJ2-3	TRBD2	TRBV19	TGTGCCAGTAGTATTTTATTAGCGGGGAGCACAGATACGCAGTATTTT	CASSILLAGSTDTQYF
-	TRBJ1-2	-	TRBV28	TGTGCCAGCAGCTTCCCGGGAGCCCTGTATGGCTACACCTTC	CASSFPGALYGYTF
-	TRBJ2-7	TRBD1	TRBV30	TGTGCCTGGAGTCGGGACAGGGGTTCCGCGGCGCACTTC	CAWSRDRGSAAHF
-	TRBJ2-7	TRBD1	TRBV19	TGTGCCAGTAGTAGGCAGGGGGCTTACGAGCAGTACTTC	CASSRQGAYEQYF
-	TRBJ1-6	-	TRBV7-2	TGTGCCAGCAGCTTAACGTTTCAGAATTCACCCCTCCACTTT	CASSLTFQNSPLHF
-	TRBJ2-1	TRBD2	TRBV18	TGTGCCAGCTCAACCGGCGGGACTAGGGGTAATGAGCAGTTCTTC	CASSTGGTRGNEQFF
-	TRBJ2-2	TRBD2	TRBV5-1	TGCGCCAGCAGCACCGGACTAGATGGGGCCGGGGAGCTGTTTTTT	CASSTGLDGAGELFF
-	TRBJ1-3	-	TRBV9	TGTGCCAGCACGGGGAGCTCTGGAAACACCATATATTTT	CASTGSSGNTIYF
-	TRBJ2-2	-	TRBV7-3	TGTGCCAGCAGCTTACTAAGGGGTTTCGCCGGGGAGCTGTTTTTT	CASSLLRGFAGELFF
-	TRBJ2-7	-	TRBV9	TGTGCCAGCAGCGTGGAGCTAGGTACTGGCGAGCAGTACTTC	CASSVELGTGEQYF
few	TRBJ1-2	-	TRBV28	TGTGCCAGCAGGCGGGCCGACATCCCCTATGGCTACACCTTC	CASRRADIPYGYTF
-	TRBJ1-1	TRBD1	TRBV7-3	TGTGCCAGCAGCTTAAATGGACAGGGTGAAGCTTTCTTT	CASSLNGQGEAFF
-	TRBJ2-7	TRBD2	TRBV7-9	TGTGCCAGCAGCTTAGGGGCTAGCGGGAACTCCCTGGAGCAGTACTTC	CASSLGASGNSLEQYF
-	TRBJ2-7	TRBD2	TRBV4-2	TGTGCCAGCAGCCAAGAGGGCGCGGGAGGGGGATACGAGCAGTACTTC	CASSQEGAGGGYEQYF
-	TRBJ1-5	-	TRBV5-6	TGTGCCAGCAGCTTAGCCCCCTGGCAGCCCCAGCATTTT	CASSLAPWQPQHF
-	TRBJ1-4	-	TRBV18	TGTGCCAGCTCACCACTGAGGCAGGGCGAAAAACTGTTTTTT	CASSPLRQGEKLFF
-	TRBJ1-1	-	TRBV7-2	TGTGCCAGCAGCCCAGGAGGGTTTATGAACACTGAAGCTTTCTTT	CASSPGGFMNTEAFF
-	TRBJ2-1	TRBD2	TRBV19	TGTGCCAGTAGTACACTAGCGGGAGGCGGTCATATGAATGAGCAGTTCTTC	CASSTLAGGGHMNEQFF